Shown below are 9 T cell receptor beta chains from a single sample sequenced in a study of blood T cell repertoires in COVID-19. TCRdb keeps only in-frame clones here, not all; method: immunoSEQ multiplex PCR. Counted here are roughly 38,000 clones, approximately 80% occurring once; the ten biggest clones make up 9% to 10%. The specimen was peripheral blood. These receptors all stem from a man in his sixties in a cohort sampled during active COVID-19.

The CDR3 sequence: CASARTGGGIETQYF. In DNA form, the CDR3 reads TGTGCCAGCGCCCGGACAGGGGGCGGTATCGAGACCCAGTACTTC. The chain combines TRBV5-4 with TRBJ2-5; the match to TRBD1 covers 11 bases. From germline, CDR1 is SGHNT and CDR2 YYREEE (reference sequence). The CDR3 spans 15 residues. V shed 7 bases, J shed 5 bases, and the junction held 10 bases outside the gene matches.

The chain carries TRBV5-4 and TRBJ2-7; the match to TRBD2 covers 7 bases. This CDR3 is built from 13 residues. CDR1 and CDR2 (germline): SGHNT, YYREEE (reference sequence). With V trimmed by 3 bases and J by 1 base, 1 base remained unmatched. This chain's CDR3 is CASSSSGSYEQYF. The DNA for the CDR3 is TGTGCCAGCAGCTCTAGCGGATCCTACGAGCAGTACTTC.

This sequence joins TRBV19 and TRBJ2-1; 8 bases agree with TRBD2. The V gene's germline CDR1 is LNHDA and CDR2 SQIVND (reference sequence). This CDR3 is built from 15 residues. V was pared by 0 bases and J by 7 bases, with 5 bases of the junction left unmatched. The CDR3 DNA follows: TGTGCCAGTAGTATAGAAGGGAGCGGGAGTAATGAGCAGTTCTTC. Residues: CASSIEGSGSNEQFF.

The V and J genes are TRBV10-2 and TRBJ1-5; no clear D gene. CDR1 is WSHSY and CDR2 is SAAADI in the germline V gene. Between the trimmed V and J ends, which lost 3 bases and 7 bases, there was a span of 7 bases. The CDR3 contains 12 residues. Written as DNA, the CDR3 is TGCGCCAGCAGTGAAAGGAGACAGCCCCAGCATTTT. Its translation is CASSERRQPQHF.

J is TRBJ2-7 and V is TRBV28; D perhaps matches TRBD2 (6 bases). The CDR3 loop spans 15 amino acids. V was pared by 3 bases and J by 7 bases, with 19 bases between. Germline V CDR1 and CDR2: MDHEN, SYDVKM. The CDR3 spells CASSLGAGTSREQYF. In DNA, the CDR3 is TGTGCCAGCAGTTTGGGCGCGGGGACCTCCCGGGAGCAGTACTTC.

The J gene is TRBJ2-2, the V gene TRBV18; 8 bases agree with TRBD1. Per germline, CDR1 KGHSH and CDR2 LQKENI. The CDR3 spans 15 residues. Losses at the gene ends were 6 bases for V and 4 bases for J; bases not matched to a gene: 7. The CDR3 DNA reads as TGTGCCAGCTCCGAGGGACAGGCCCGCACCGGGGAGCTGTTTTTT. Its protein is CASSEGQARTGELFF.

This clone was seen only a few times. The chain combines TRBV28 with TRBJ2-3, with D tentatively TRBD2 (7 bases). Trimming cost V 6 bases and J 5 bases, with 15 bases left between them. CDR1 and CDR2 from the germline V gene are MDHEN and SYDVKM. The CDR3 has 14 amino acids. The CDR3 sequence: CASRQHGGQDTQYF. CDR3 in DNA: TGTGCCAGCAGACAACACGGGGGGCAAGATACGCAGTATTTT.

This sequence joins TRBV18 and TRBJ2-2; D uncertain. The CDR3 length is 16 residues. Trimming stripped 2 bases from V and 6 bases from J, with 16 bases between. The germline CDR1 and CDR2 sequences are KGHSH and LQKENI. CDR3 region: CASSPISAPRSGELFF. CDR3 coding DNA: TGTGCCAGCTCACCAATTTCGGCCCCGAGGTCCGGGGAGCTGTTTTTT. Drawing the rest from reference TRBV18 and TRBJ2-2, the complete variable domain is NAGVMQNPRHLVRRRGQEARLRCSPMKGHSHVYWYRQLPEEGLKFMVYLQKENIIDESGMPKERFSAEFPKEGPSILRIQQVVRGDSAAYFCASSPISAPRSGELFFGEGSRLTVL.

In regard to this clone: The same CDR3 arises from other DNA sequences in this sample as well. The chain joins TRBV3-1 (or the pseudogene TRBV3-2) to TRBJ1-5; 8 bases align to TRBD1. Germline values: CDR1 LGHDT, CDR2 YNNKEL (reference sequence). J was trimmed by 2 bases and V by 1 base; bases with no gene match: 1. The CDR3 has 15 amino acids. CDR3 amino acids: CASSQAGQGNQPQHF. CDR3 in DNA: TGTGCCAGCAGCCAAGCGGGACAGGGCAATCAGCCCCAGCATTTT.